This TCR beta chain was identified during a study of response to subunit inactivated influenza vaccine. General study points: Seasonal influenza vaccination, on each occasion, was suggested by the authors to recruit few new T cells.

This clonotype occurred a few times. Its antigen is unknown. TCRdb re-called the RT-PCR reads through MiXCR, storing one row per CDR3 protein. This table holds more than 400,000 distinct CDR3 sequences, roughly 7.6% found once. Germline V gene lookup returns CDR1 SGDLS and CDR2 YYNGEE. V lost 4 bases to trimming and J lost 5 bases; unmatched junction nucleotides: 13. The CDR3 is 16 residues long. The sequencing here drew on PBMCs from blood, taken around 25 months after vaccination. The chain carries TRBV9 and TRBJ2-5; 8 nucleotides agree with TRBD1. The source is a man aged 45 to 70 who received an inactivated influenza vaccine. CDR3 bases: TGTGCCAGCAGCCCAGACCTGACAGGGGCGGGGGAGACCCAGTACTTC. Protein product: CASSPDLTGAGETQYF.